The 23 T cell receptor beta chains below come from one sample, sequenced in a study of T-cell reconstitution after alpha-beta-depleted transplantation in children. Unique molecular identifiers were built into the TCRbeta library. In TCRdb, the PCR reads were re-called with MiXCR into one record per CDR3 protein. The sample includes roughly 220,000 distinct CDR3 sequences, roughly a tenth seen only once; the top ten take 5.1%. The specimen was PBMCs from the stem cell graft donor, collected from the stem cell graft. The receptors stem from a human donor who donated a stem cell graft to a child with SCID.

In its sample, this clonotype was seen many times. The chain's CDR3 is CSVGGTGGAGDGYTF. CDR3 nucleotide sequence: TGCAGCGTGGGTGGGACAGGGGGCGCAGGAGATGGCTACACCTTC. This chain joins TRBV29-1 and TRBJ1-2; 12 bases match TRBD1. From germline, CDR1 is SQVTM and CDR2 ANQGSEA. This CDR3 spans 15 amino acids. Trimming at V came to 6 bases and at J to 6 bases, leaving 11 bases not matched to a gene.

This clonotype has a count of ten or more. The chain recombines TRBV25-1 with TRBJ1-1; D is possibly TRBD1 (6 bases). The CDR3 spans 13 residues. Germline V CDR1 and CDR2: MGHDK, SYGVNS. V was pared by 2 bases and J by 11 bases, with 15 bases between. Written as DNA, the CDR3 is TGTGCCAGCAGTGAAGGGGGGGGGCGGGTTGCTTTCTTT. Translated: CASSEGGGRVAFF.

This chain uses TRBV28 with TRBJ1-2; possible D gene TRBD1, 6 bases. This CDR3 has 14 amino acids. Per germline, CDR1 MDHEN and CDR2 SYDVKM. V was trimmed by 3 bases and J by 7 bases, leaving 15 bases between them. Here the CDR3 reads CASSLQGQGTGYTF. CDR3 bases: TGTGCCAGCAGTTTGCAGGGACAAGGCACTGGCTACACCTTC.

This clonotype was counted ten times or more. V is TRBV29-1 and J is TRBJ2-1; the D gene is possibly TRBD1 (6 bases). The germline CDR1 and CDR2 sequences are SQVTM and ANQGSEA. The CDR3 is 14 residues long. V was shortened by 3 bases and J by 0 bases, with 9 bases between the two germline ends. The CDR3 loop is CSVEGHSSYNEQFF. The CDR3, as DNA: TGCAGCGTTGAGGGACATAGCTCCTACAATGAGCAGTTCTTC.

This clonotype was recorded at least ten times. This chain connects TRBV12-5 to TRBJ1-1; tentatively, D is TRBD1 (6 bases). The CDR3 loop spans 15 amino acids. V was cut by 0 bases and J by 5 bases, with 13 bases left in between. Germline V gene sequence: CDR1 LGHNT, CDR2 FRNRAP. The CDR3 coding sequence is TGTGCTAGTGGTTTGGTATCCCCAGGGGCAACTGAAGCTTTCTTT. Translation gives CASGLVSPGATEAFF. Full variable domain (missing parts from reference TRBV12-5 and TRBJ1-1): DARVTQTPRHKVTEMGQEVTMRCQPILGHNTVFWYRQTMMQGLELLAYFRNRAPLDDSGMPKDRFSAEMPDATLATLKIQPSEPRDSAVYFCASGLVSPGATEAFFGQGTRLTVV.

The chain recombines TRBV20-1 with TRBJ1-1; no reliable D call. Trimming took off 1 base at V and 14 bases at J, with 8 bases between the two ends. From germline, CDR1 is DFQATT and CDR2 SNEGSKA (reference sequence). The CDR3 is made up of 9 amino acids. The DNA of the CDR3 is TGCAGTGCTAGAGTCCCCCCCTTCTTT. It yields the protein CSARVPPFF.

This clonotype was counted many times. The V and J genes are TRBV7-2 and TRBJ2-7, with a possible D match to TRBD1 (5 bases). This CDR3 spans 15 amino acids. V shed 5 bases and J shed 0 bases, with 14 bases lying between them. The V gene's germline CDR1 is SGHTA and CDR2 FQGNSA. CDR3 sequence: CASSPAWGPSYEQYF. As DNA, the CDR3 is TGTGCCAGCAGCCCTGCATGGGGCCCCTCCTACGAGCAGTACTTC.

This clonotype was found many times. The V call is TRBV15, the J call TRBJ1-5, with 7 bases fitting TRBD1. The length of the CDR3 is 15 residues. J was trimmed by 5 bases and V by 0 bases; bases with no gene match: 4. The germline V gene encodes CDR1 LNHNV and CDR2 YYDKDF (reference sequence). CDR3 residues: CATSRDRQGDQPQHF. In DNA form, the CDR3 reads TGTGCCACCAGCAGAGATAGACAGGGTGATCAGCCCCAGCATTTT.

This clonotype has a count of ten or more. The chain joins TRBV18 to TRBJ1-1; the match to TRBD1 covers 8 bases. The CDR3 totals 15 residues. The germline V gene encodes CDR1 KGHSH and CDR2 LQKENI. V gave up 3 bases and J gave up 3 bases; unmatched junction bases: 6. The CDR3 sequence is CASSPRTGRDTEAFF. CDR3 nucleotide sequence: TGTGCCAGCTCACCGAGGACAGGGAGGGACACTGAAGCTTTCTTT.

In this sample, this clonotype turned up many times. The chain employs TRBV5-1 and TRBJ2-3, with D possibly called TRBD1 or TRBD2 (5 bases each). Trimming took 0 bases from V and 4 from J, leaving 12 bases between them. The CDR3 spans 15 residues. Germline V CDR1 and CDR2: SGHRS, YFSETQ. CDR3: CASSLGGAMADTQYF. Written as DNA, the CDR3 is TGCGCCAGCAGCTTGGGAGGGGCCATGGCAGATACGCAGTATTTT.

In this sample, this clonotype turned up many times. The CDR3 reads CASSLAVFGELFF. CDR3 bases: TGTGCCAGCAGTTTAGCCGTTTTCGGGGAGCTGTTTTTT. This sequence joins TRBV12-3 or TRBV12-4 and TRBJ2-2; D uncertain. The CDR3 extends over 13 amino acids. V lost 0 bases and J 7 bases, leaving 6 bases between the germline ends.

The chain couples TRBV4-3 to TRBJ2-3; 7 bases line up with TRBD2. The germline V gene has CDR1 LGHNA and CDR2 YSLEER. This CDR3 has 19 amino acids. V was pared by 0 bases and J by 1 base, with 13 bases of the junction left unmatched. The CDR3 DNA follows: TGCGCCAGCAGCCAAGATGGGGGGGGGAGGGGCCGCGGCACAGATACGCAGTATTTT. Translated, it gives CASSQDGGGRGRGTDTQYF.

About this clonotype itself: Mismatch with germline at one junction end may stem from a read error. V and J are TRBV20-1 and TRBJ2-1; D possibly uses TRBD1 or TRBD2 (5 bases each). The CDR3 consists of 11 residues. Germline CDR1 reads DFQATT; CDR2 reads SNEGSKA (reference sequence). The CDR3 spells CSAKTPLRGVF. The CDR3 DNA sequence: TGCAGTGCTAAAACACCCCTCCGGGGCGTCTTC.

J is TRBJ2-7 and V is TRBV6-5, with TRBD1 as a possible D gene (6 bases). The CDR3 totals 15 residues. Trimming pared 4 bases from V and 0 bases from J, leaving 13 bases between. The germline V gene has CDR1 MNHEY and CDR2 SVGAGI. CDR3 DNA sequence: TGTGCCAGCAGTTCCATAATACAGGGCTCCTACGAGCAGTACTTC. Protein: CASSSIIQGSYEQYF.

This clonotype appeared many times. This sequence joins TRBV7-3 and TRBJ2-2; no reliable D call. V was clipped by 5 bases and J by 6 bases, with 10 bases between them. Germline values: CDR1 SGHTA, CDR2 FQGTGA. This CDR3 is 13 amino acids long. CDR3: CASSPPRAGELFF. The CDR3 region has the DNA TGTGCCAGCAGCCCCCCCCGGGCCGGGGAGCTGTTTTTT.

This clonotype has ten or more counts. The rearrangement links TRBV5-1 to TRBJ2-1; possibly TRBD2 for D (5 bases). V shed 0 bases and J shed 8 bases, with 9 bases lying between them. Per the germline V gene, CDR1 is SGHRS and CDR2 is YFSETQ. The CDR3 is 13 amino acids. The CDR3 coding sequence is TGCGCCAGCAGCTTGGGTCTGAGGGATGAGCAGTTCTTC. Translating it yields CASSLGLRDEQFF. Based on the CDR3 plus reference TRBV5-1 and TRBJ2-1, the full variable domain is KAGVTQTPRYLIKTRGQQVTLSCSPISGHRSVSWYQQTPGQGLQFLFEYFSETQRNKGNFPGRFSGRQFSNSRSEMNVSTLELGDSALYLCASSLGLRDEQFFGPGTRLTVL.

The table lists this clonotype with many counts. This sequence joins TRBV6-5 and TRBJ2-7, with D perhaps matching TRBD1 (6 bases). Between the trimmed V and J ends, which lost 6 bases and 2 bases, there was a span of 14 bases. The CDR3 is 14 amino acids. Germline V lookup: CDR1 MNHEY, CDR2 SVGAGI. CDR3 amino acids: CASRFRDKAYEQYF. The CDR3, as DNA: TGTGCCAGCAGGTTCCGGGACAAAGCCTACGAGCAGTACTTC.

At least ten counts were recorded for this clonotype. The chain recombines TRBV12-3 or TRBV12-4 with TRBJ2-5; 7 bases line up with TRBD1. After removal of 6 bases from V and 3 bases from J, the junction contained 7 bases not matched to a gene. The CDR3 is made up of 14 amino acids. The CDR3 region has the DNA TGTGCCAGCAGCCAGGACAGGCGAAAAGAGACCCAGTACTTC. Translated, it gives CASSQDRRKETQYF.

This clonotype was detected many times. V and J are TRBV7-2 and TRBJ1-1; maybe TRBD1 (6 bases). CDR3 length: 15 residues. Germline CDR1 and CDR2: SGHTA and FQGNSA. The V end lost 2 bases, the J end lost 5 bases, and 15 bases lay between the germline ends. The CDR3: CASSLQGPATTEAFF. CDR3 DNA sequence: TGTGCCAGCAGCTTACAGGGGCCAGCTACGACTGAAGCTTTCTTT.

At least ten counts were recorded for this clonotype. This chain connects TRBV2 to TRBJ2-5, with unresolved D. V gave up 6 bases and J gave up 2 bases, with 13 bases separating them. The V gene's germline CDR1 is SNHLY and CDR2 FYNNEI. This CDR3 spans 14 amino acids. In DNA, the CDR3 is TGTGCCAGCAGCCGCAATACGCGTCAAGAGACCCAGTACTTC. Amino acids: CASSRNTRQETQYF.

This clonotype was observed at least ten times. CDR3 nucleotide sequence: TGTGCCAGCAGATCCAGACCGGGATTTATGAACACTGAAGCTTTCTTT. This gives the protein CASRSRPGFMNTEAFF. The chain joins TRBV6-5 to TRBJ1-1; D is unresolved. Germline values: CDR1 MNHEY, CDR2 SVGAGI. The V and J ends lost 6 bases and 0 bases respectively, with 17 bases between them. The CDR3 contains 16 residues.

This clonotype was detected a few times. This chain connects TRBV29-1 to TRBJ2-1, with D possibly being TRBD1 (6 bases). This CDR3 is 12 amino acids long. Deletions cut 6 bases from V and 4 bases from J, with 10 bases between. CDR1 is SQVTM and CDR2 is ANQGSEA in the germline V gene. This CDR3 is CSVPGQYNEQFF. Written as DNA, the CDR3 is TGCAGCGTCCCCGGACAGTACAATGAGCAGTTCTTC.

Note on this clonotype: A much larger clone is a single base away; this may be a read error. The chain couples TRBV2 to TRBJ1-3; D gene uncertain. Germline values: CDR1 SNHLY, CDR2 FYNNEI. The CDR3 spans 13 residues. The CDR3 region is CASTRSSENTIYF. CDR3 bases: TGTGCCAGCACCAGGAGCTCTGAAAACACCATATATTTT. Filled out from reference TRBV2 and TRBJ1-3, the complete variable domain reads EPEVTQTPSHQVTQMGQEVILRCVPISNHLYFYWYRQILGQKVEFLVSFYNNEISEKSEIFDDQFSVERPDGSNFTLKIRSTKLEDSAMYFCASTRSSENTIYFGEGSWLTVV.